The entry below gives a single TCR beta chain sequence along with its context. The library targeted TCRbeta and was prepared with unique molecular identifiers. MiXCR, run by TCRdb on the PCR reads, gives a single entry per CDR3 protein. The repertoire consists of around 400,000 distinct CDR3 sequences, with 9.5% to 13% occurring once and the leading ten covering roughly 5%. The sample originates from a study of T-cell reconstitution after alpha-beta-depleted transplantation in children. The CDR3 has 14 residues. The trim removed 6 bases at V and 9 bases at J, leaving 10 bases unmatched. The source was PBMCs from the stem cell graft donor, collected from the stem cell graft. The receptor comes from a human donor who donated a stem cell graft to a child with acute myeloid leukemia. The chain has TRBV12-3 or TRBV12-4 and TRBJ2-1; 8 bases line up with TRBD1. The CDR3 region is CASSPRTGIGEQFF. CDR3 nucleotides: TGTGCCAGCAGCCCCCGGACAGGGATCGGTGAGCAGTTCTTC.